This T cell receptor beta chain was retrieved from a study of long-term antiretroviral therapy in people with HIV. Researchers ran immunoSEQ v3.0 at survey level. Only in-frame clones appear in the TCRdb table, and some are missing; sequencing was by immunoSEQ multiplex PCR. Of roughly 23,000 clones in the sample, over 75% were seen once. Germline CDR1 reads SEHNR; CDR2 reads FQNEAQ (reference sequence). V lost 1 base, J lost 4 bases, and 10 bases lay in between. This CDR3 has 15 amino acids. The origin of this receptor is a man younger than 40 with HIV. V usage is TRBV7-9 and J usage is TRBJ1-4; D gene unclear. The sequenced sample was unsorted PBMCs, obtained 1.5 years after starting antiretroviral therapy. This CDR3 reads CASSLGGGVNEKLFF. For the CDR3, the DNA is TGTGCCAGCAGCTTAGGGGGAGGAGTTAATGAAAAACTGTTTTTT.